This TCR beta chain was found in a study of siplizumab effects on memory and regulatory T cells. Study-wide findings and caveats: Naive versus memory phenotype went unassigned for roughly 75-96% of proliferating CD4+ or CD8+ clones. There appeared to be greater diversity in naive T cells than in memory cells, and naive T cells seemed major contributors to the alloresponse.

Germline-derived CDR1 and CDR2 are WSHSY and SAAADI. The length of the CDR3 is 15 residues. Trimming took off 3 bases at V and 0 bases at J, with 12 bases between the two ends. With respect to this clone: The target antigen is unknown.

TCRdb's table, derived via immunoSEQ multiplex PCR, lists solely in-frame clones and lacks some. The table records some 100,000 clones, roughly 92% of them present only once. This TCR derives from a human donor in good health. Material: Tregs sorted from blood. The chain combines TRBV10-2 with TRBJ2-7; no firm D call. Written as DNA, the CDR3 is TGCGCCAGCAGTGAACGGGCCGCTAGCTCCTACGAGCAGTACTTC. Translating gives CASSERAASSYEQYF.